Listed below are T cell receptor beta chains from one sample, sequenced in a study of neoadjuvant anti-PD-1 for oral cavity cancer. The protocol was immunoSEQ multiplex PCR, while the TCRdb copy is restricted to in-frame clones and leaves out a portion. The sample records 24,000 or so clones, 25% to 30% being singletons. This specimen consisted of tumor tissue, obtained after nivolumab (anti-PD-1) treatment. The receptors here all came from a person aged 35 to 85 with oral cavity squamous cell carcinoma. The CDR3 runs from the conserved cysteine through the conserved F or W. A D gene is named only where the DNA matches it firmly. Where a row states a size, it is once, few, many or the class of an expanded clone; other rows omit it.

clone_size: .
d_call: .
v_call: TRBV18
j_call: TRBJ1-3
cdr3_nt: TGTGCCAGCTCACCTCCCATGGGGAGTACTGGAAACACCATATATTTT
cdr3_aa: CASSPPMGSTGNTIYF

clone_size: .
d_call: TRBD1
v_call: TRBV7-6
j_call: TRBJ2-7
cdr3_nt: TGTGCCAGCAGCTTAGACAGACAGGGGGCGAACTCGGACTTAAATCCCTACGAGCAGTACTTC
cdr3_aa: CASSLDRQGANSDLNPYEQYF

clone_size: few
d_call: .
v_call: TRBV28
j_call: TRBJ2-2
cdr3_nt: TGTGCCAGCAGTAGCGCCGGGGAGCTGTTTTTT
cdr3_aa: CASSSAGELFF

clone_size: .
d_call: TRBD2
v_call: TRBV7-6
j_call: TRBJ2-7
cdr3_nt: TGTGCCAGCAGCCGCGGACTAGCGGACATGGGTTACGAGCAGTACTTC
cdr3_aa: CASSRGLADMGYEQYF

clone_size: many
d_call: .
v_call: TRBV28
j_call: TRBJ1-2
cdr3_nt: TGTGCCAGCAGTTTTAGGACAGCGGTCTATGGCTACACCTTC
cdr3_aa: CASSFRTAVYGYTF

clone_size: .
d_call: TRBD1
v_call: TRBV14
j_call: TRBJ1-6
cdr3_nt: TGTGCCAGCAGCATCGACAGGGGGAATTCACCCCTCCACTTT
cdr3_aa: CASSIDRGNSPLHF

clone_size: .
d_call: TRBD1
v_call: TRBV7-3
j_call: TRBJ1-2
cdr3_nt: TGTGCCAGCAGCCCGGGACAGGGGGTCGGCGGCTACACCTTC
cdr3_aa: CASSPGQGVGGYTF

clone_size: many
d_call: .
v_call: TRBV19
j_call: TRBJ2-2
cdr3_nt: TGTGCCAGCGGACTGGTGAACACCGGGGAGCTGTTTTTT
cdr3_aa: CASGLVNTGELFF

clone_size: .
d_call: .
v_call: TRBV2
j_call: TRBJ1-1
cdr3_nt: TGTGCCAGCACCGGAGCCACCGGGGCGAACACTGAAGCTTTCTTT
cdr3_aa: CASTGATGANTEAFF

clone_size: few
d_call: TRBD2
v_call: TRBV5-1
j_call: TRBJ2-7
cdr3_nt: TGCGCCAGCAGGGTACTGCGGGAGGGGTACGAGCAGTACTTC
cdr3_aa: CASRVLREGYEQYF

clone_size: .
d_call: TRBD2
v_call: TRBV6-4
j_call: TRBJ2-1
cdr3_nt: TGTGCCAGCAGTGAGAGGGCGGGAGGAGGCTACAATGAGCAGTTCTTC
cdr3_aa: CASSERAGGGYNEQFF

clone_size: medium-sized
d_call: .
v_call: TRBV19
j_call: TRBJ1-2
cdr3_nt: TGTGCCAGTACGCAGGGAATATCGAAAGGCTACACCTTC
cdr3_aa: CASTQGISKGYTF

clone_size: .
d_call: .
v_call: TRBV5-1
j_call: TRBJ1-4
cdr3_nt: TGCGCCAGCAGCCTGGGATGGGGGGCAGGAGAAAAACTGTTTTTT
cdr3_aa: CASSLGWGAGEKLFF

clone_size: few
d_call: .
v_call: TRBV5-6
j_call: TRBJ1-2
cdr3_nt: TGTGCCAGCAGCCGATCAGACAGGAGGAACTATGGCTACACCTTC
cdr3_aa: CASSRSDRRNYGYTF

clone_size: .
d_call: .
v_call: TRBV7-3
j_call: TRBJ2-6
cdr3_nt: TGTGCCAGCAGCTTAAGCGGCAGGGGCTCTGGGGCCAACGTCCTGACTTTC
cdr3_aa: CASSLSGRGSGANVLTF

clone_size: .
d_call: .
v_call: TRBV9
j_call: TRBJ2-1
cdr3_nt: TGTGCCAGCAGTGGTTTTGTAGGCAGTGAGCAGTTCTTC
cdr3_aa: CASSGFVGSEQFF

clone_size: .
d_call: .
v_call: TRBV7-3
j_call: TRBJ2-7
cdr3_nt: TGTGCCAGCAGCTTAGAGGCCGCGCGTGGGGAGTACTTC
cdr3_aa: CASSLEAARGEYF

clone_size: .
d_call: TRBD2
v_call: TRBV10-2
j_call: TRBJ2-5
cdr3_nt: TGCGCCAGCAGTCCTAGCGGGAGGGGGGAGACCCAGTACTTC
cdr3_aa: CASSPSGRGETQYF

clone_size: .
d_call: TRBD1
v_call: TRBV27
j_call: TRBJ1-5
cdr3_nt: TGTGCCACCGGTGGAGGGGGCTTAAGCAATCAGCCCCAGCATTTT
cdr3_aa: CATGGGGLSNQPQHF

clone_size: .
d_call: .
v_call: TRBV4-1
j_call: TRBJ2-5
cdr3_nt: TGCGCCAGCAGCCAAGGTCGAAGGGGCAGCGAGACCCAGTACTTC
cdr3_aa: CASSQGRRGSETQYF

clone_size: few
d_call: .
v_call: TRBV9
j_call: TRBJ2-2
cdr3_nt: TGTGCCAGCAGCGGGATGACGAACACCGGGGAGCTGTTTTTT
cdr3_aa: CASSGMTNTGELFF

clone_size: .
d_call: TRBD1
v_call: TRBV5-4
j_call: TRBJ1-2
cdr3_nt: TGTGCCAGCAGCTGGGGACAGGGATTTGGCTATGGCTACACCTTC
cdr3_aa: CASSWGQGFGYGYTF

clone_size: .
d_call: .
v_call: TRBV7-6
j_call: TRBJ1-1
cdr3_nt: TGTGCCAGCAGTTATAGCGCCTGGGCCTCGAACACTGAAGCTTTCTTT
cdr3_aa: CASSYSAWASNTEAFF

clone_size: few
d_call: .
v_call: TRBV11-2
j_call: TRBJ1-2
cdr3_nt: TGTGCCAGCAGTTCCCTTTTGGCTAACTATGGCTACACCTTC
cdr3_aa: CASSSLLANYGYTF

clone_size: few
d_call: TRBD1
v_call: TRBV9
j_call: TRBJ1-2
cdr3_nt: TGTGCCAGCAGCGAGACAGGGGCCGGCTATGGCTACACCTTC
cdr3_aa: CASSETGAGYGYTF

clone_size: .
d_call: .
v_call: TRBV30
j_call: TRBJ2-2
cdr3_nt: TGTGCCTGGAGTGTACAAGTTCACACCGGGGAGCTGTTTTTT
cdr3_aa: CAWSVQVHTGELFF

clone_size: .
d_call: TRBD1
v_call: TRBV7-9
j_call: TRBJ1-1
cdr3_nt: TGTGCCAGCAGCCCAACTCAGGGGGCGAAAACTGAAGCTTTCTTT
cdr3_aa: CASSPTQGAKTEAFF

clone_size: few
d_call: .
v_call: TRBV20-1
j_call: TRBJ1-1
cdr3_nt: TGCAGTGCTAGTCATCTCGAAGCTTTCTTT
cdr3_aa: CSASHLEAFF